This T cell receptor beta chain emerged from a study of blood T cell repertoires in COVID-19. Method: immunoSEQ multiplex PCR; TCRdb's copy keeps in-frame clones and lacks some. Of 220,000 or so clones listed, approximately 78% were seen once; the top ten hold approximately 8%. Germline V CDR1 and CDR2: SGHAT, FQNNGV. Trimming shortened V by 5 bases and J by 7 bases, and 8 bases separated the two germline ends. The CDR3 is made up of 11 amino acids. The sequenced material came from peripheral blood. This clonotype originated in a woman of 80 years or more with COVID-19, enrolled during active disease. The chain has TRBV11-2 and TRBJ1-1; D not certain. CDR3 sequence: CASSASGEAFF. CDR3 DNA: TGTGCCAGCAGCGCTTCGGGTGAAGCTTTCTTT.